Listed here are 8 T cell receptor beta chains from one sample, sequenced in a study of blood T cell repertoires in COVID-19. Some clones are missing from TCRdb's copy, which holds only in-frame ones; the method was immunoSEQ multiplex PCR. The repertoire holds over 250,000 clones, roughly 87% seen once, with 13% in the top ten. Specimen: peripheral blood. The receptors derive from a human donor in a cohort sampled during active COVID-19.

The gene calls are TRBV5-5 and TRBJ1-1; TRBD1 aligns across 10 bases. Trimming took 3 bases from V and 4 from J; bases not matched to a gene: 12. The CDR3 totals 17 residues. In germline, CDR1 is SGHKS, CDR2 YYEKEE (reference sequence). CDR3 sequence: CASSYTGTGVTGTEAFF. In DNA form, the CDR3 reads TGTGCCAGCAGCTATACCGGGACAGGGGTGACGGGCACTGAAGCTTTCTTT.

The V call is TRBV7-8, the J call TRBJ1-1; a weak D match, TRBD1 (5 bases). The CDR3 spans 12 residues. V was shortened by 0 bases and J by 11 bases, with 10 bases between the two germline ends. CDR1 and CDR2 (germline): SGHVS, FQNEAQ. CDR3 nucleotide sequence: TGTGCCAGCAGCTTAGCGGGGGGACTTGCTTTCTTT. Its translation: CASSLAGGLAFF.

The V call is TRBV7-2, the J call TRBJ2-7; 8 nucleotides match TRBD2. CDR3 size: 15 residues. Germline V gives CDR1 SGHTA, CDR2 FQGNSA. Germline trimming cut 3 bases from V and 1 base from J; bases unmatched to any gene: 5. CDR3 region: CASSLGSGRSYEQYF. The CDR3 bases are TGTGCCAGCAGCTTGGGGAGCGGGAGATCCTACGAGCAGTACTTC.

The chain recombines TRBV29-1 with TRBJ1-1, with 8 bases matching TRBD1. Germline V lookup: CDR1 SQVTM, CDR2 ANQGSEA. There are 14 residues in the CDR3. J gave up 11 bases and V 4 bases, and 15 bases lay outside the gene matches. CDR3 loop: CSVVSVAGGTKAFF. CDR3 nucleotide sequence: TGCAGCGTTGTGTCCGTGGCAGGGGGCACGAAGGCTTTCTTT.

The gene calls are TRBV7-6 and TRBJ2-5; TRBD2 agrees at 10 bases. Germline V CDR1 and CDR2: SGHVS, FNYEAQ. V was pared by 2 bases and J by 5 bases, with 8 bases of the junction left unmatched. The CDR3 totals 16 residues. The CDR3 DNA sequence: TGTGCCAGCAGCTTAATGTCTAGCGGGAGTTTGGAGACCCAGTACTTC. It yields the protein CASSLMSSGSLETQYF.

The chain recombines TRBV18 with TRBJ2-5; weak D call: TRBD1 (6 bases). CDR3 length: 14 residues. With 3 bases removed from V and 2 bases from J, the gap between germline ends came to 10 bases. The germline gives CDR1 KGHSH, CDR2 LQKENI. CDR3 protein: CASSPGAAQETQYF. Written as DNA, the CDR3 is TGTGCCAGCTCACCGGGGGCAGCTCAAGAGACCCAGTACTTC.

The chain combines TRBV5-5 with TRBJ1-1; TRBD1 might be the D (6 bases). V lost 0 bases, J lost 1 base, and 16 bases lay in between. This CDR3 is built from 17 residues. Germline CDR1 is SGHKS and CDR2 is YYEKEE (reference sequence). This chain's CDR3 is CASSLDVGHLTNTEAFF. The CDR3 DNA follows: TGTGCCAGCAGCTTGGATGTGGGACACTTAACGAACACTGAAGCTTTCTTT.

This sequence joins TRBV27 and TRBJ1-4; D not certain. CDR3 size: 15 residues. Germline CDR1 reads MNHEY; CDR2 reads SMNVEV (reference sequence). Trimming took 0 bases from V and 4 from J, leaving 9 bases between them. CDR3 sequence (DNA): TGTGCCAGCAGTTTATCGTCCCGGTATAATGAAAAACTGTTTTTT. It specifies CASSLSSRYNEKLFF.